This T cell receptor beta chain was retrieved from a study of CD8+ T cells in alopecia areata. Across the whole study: Scoring treated patients' severity relied on the percentage of scalp area affected. Whole-study results and caveats: Lesional scalp exceeded normal scalp in clonality, especially in alopecia totalis/universalis. Only a single nonresponder existed, so baseline CD8+ expansion links stay unclear. Scalp clonality and expanded CD8+ clones among the top 100 fell significantly with tofacitinib.

The treatment denotes: oral pan-JAK inhibitor, 5-10 mg twice daily. Alopecia areata patients provided lesional scalp punch biopsies and peripheral blood. This clone has only a few counts. Its antigen is not identified. Sequencing templates came from extracted RNA that was reverse transcribed into cDNA. TCRdb's table, derived via immunoSEQ multiplex PCR, lists solely in-frame clones and lacks some. The table shows fewer than 8,000 clones, with 64% occurring only once. The TCR was taken from a human donor with alopecia areata. Sequencing was performed on skin, taken at week 4, from a patient treated with tofacitinib.

As DNA, the CDR3 is TGTGCCAGTAGTAGGACTAGCGAGAATACCGGGGAGCTGTTTTTT. It yields the protein CASSRTSENTGELFF. The genes are TRBV19 and TRBJ2-2, with 9 bases lining up with TRBD2. V shed 4 bases, J shed 5 bases, and the junction held 5 bases outside the gene matches. Germline CDR1 and CDR2: LNHDA and SQIVND (reference sequence). This CDR3 spans 15 amino acids.